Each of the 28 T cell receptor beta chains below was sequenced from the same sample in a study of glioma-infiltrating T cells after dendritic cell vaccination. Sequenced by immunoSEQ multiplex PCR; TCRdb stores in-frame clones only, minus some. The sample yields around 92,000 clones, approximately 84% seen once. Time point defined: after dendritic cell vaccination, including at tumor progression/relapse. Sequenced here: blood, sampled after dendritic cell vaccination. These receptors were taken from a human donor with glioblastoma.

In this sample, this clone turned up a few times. The CDR3 is CASSKLRGQGRREQYF. DNA of the CDR3: TGTGCCAGCAGCAAGCTCAGGGGACAGGGGAGGAGGGAGCAGTACTTC. The chain employs TRBV21-1 and TRBJ2-7; the D call of TRBD1 is as the table states it, not checked on the DNA. TRBV21-1 is designated a pseudogene. This CDR3 spans 16 amino acids.

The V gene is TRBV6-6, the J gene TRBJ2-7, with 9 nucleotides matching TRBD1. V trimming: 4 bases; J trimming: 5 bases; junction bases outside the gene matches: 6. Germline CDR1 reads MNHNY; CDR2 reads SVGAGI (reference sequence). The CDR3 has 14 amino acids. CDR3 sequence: CASSSQTGGHEQYF. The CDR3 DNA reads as TGTGCCAGCAGTTCCCAGACAGGGGGACACGAGCAGTACTTC.

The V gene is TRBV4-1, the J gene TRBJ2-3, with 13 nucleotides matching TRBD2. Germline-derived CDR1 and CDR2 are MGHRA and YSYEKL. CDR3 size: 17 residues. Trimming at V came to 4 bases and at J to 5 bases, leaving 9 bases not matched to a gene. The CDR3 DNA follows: TGCGCCAGCAGCCCCCTAACTAGCGGGGGGGCCTTAGATACGCAGTATTTT. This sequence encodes CASSPLTSGGALDTQYF.

As DNA, the CDR3 is TGCGCCAGCAGTCAATCGCGGGAGGGGGCGGCGAATTATGGCTACACCTTC. This gives the protein CASSQSREGAANYGYTF. The V call is TRBV23-1, the J call TRBJ1-2; 7 bases are shared with TRBD1. TRBV23-1 is an open reading frame, and its role is uncertain. The CDR3 runs to 17 residues. Trimming at V came to 0 bases and at J to 5 bases, leaving 12 bases not matched to a gene.

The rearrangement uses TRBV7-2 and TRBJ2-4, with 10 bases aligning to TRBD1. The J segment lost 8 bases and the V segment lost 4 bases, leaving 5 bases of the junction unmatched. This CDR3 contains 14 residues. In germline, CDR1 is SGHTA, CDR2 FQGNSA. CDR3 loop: CASSSWTGGDIQYF. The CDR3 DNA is TGTGCCAGCAGCTCTTGGACAGGGGGAGACATTCAGTACTTC.

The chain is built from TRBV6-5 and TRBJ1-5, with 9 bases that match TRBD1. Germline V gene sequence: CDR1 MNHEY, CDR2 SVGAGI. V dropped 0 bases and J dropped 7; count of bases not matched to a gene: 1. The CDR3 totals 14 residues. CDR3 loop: CASSYSTGGQPQHF. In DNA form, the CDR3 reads TGTGCCAGCAGTTACTCGACAGGGGGGCAGCCCCAGCATTTT.

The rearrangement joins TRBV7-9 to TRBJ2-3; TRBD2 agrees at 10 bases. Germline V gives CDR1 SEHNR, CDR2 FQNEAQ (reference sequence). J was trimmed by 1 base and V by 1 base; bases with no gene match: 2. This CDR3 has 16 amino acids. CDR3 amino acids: CASSLGLAGGTDTQYF. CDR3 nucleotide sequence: TGTGCCAGCAGCTTAGGTCTAGCGGGGGGCACAGATACGCAGTATTTT.

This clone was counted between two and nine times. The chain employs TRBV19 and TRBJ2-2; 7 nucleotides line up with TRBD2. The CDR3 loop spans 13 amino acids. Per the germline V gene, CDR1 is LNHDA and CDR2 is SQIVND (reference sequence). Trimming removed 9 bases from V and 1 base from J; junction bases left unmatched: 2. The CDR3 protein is CASGGRNTGELFF. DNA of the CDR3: TGTGCCAGCGGGGGGAGGAACACCGGGGAGCTGTTTTTT.

CDR3 residues: CASSFGTGWNTEAFF. The CDR3 DNA follows: TGCGCCAGCAGCTTCGGGACAGGATGGAACACTGAAGCTTTCTTT. The chain couples TRBV5-1 to TRBJ1-1, with 8 bases matching TRBD1. Germline loops: CDR1 SGHRS, CDR2 YFSETQ. The CDR3 contains 15 residues. V dropped 2 bases and J dropped 1; count of bases not matched to a gene: 4.

The DNA for the CDR3 is TGCAGCGTATCCCGGGACTCCCAAGAGACCCAGTACTTC. Translation: CSVSRDSQETQYF. The chain joins TRBV29-1 to TRBJ2-5; D is perhaps TRBD2 (6 bases). Per germline, CDR1 SQVTM and CDR2 ANQGSEA. There are 13 residues in the CDR3. The V end lost 6 bases, the J end lost 1 base, and 12 bases lay between the germline ends.

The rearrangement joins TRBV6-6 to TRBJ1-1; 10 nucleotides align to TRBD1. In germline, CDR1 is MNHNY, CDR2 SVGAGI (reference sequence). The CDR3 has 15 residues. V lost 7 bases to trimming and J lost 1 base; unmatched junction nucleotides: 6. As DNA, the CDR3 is TGTGCCAGCACCCCCCGGGACAGGGGGAACACTGAAGCTTTCTTT. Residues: CASTPRDRGNTEAFF.

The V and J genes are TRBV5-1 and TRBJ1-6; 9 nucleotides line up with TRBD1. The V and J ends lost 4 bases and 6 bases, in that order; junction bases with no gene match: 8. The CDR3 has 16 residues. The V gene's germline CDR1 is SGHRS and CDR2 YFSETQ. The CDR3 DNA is TGCGCCAGCAGCCAAATCGGGACAGGGACTAATTCACCCCTCCACTTT. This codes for CASSQIGTGTNSPLHF.

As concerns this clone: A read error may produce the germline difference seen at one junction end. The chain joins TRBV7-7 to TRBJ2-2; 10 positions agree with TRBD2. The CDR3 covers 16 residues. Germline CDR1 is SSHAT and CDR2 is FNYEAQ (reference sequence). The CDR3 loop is CASSLVSGGAPGELFF. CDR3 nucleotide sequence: TGTGCTAGCAGCTTGGTCAGCGGGGGGGCCCCCGGGGAGCTGTTTTTT.

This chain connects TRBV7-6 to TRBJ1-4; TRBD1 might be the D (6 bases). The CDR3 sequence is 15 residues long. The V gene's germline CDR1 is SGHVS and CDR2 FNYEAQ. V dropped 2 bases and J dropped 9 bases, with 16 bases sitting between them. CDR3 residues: CASSLYAGVGQKLFF. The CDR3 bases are TGTGCCAGCAGCTTATACGCAGGGGTTGGGCAAAAACTGTTTTTT.

The CDR3 protein is CATSSPLSLGQGLREQYF. The CDR3 DNA sequence: TGTGCCACCAGCAGTCCCCTATCCCTCGGACAGGGGCTTCGCGAGCAGTACTTC. The rearrangement joins TRBV15 to TRBJ2-7; 9 nucleotides align to TRBD1. Trimming cost V 3 bases and J 6 bases; bases outside gene matches: 18. Per the germline V gene, CDR1 is LNHNV and CDR2 is YYDKDF (reference sequence). This CDR3 is 18 amino acids long.

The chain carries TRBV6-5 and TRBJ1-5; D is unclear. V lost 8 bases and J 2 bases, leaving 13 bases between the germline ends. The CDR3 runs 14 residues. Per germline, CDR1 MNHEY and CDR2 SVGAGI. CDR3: CASQTLDGNQPQHF. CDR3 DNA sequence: TGTGCCAGCCAGACGCTAGATGGCAATCAGCCCCAGCATTTT.

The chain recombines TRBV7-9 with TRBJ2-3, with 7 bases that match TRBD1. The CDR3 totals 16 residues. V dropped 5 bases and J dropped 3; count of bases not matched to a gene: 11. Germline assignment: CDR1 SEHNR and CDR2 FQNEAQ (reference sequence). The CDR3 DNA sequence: TGTGCCAGCAGCCCGAGGACAGGAGCCATTACAGATACGCAGTATTTT. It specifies CASSPRTGAITDTQYF.

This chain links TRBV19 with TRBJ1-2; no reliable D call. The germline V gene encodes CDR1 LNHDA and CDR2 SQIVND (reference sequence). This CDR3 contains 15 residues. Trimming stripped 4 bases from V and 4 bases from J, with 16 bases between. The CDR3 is CASSRAGKLLYGYTF. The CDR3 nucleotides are TGTGCCAGTAGTAGGGCCGGAAAGCTCCTCTATGGCTACACCTTC.

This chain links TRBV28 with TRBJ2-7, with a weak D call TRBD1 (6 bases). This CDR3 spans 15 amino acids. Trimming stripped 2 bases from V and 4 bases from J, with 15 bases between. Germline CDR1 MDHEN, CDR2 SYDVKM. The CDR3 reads CASSLEQGRGYEQYF. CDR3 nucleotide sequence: TGTGCCAGCAGTTTAGAACAGGGCCGAGGGTACGAGCAGTACTTC.

CDR3 coding DNA: TGTGCCAGCAGCGGACGGACTAGCGGGAGAACAGATACGCAGTATTTT. This codes for CASSGRTSGRTDTQYF. The chain combines TRBV9 with TRBJ2-3, with 13 bases that match TRBD2. J lost 3 bases, V lost 3 bases, and 4 bases had no gene match. CDR1 SGDLS and CDR2 YYNGEE come from the germline V gene. CDR3 length equals 16 residues.

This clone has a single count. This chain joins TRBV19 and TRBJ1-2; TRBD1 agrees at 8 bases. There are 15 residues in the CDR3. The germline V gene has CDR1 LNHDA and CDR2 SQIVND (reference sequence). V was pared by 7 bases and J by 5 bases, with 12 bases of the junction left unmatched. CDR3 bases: TGTGCCAGTACCCGGGGAGACAGGGGAGGGTATGGCTACACCTTC. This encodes CASTRGDRGGYGYTF.

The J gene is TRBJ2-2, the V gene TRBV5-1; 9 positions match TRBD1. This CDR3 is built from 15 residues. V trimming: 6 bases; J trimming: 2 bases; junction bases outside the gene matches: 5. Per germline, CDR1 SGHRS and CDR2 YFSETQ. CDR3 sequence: CASNQQGANTGELFF. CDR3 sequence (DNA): TGCGCCAGCAACCAACAGGGGGCCAACACCGGGGAGCTGTTTTTT.

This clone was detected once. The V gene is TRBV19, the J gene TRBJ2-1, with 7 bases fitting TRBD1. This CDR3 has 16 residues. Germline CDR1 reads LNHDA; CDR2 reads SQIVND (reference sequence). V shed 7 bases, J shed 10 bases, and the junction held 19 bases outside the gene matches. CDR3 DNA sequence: TGTGCCAGTACGGGAACCGACAGGGCAGGGGTGGGGGAGCAGTTCTTC. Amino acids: CASTGTDRAGVGEQFF. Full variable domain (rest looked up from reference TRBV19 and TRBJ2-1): DGGITQSPKYLFRKEGQNVTLSCEQNLNHDAMYWYRQDPGQGLRLIYYSQIVNDFQKGDIAEGYSVSREKKESFPLTVTSAQKNPTAFYLCASTGTDRAGVGEQFFGPGTRLTVL.

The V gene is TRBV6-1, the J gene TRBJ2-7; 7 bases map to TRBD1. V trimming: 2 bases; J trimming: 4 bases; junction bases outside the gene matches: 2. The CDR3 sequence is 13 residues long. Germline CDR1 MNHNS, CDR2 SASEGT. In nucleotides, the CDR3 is TGTGCCAGCAGTGAAAGGGACAGTTACGAGCAGTACTTC. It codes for CASSERDSYEQYF.

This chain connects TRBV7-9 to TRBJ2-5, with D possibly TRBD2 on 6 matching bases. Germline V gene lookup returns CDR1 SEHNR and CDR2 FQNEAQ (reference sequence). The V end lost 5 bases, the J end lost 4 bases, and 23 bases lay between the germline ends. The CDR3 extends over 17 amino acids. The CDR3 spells CASSPRPGELRGETQYF. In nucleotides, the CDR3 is TGTGCCAGCAGCCCCCGCCCGGGAGAGCTCCGGGGAGAGACCCAGTACTTC.

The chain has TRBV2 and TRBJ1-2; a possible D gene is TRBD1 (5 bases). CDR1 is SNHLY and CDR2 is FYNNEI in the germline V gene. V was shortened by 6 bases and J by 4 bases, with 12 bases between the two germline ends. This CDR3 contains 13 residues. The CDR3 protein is CASRDTGFYGYTF. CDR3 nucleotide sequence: TGTGCCAGCAGGGATACAGGCTTCTATGGCTACACCTTC.

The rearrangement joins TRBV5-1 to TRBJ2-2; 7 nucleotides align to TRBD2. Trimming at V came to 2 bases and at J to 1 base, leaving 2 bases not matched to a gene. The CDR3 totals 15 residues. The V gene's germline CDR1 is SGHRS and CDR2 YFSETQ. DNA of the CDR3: TGCGCCAGCAGCTTCCTAGCGGTGAACACCGGGGAGCTGTTTTTT. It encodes CASSFLAVNTGELFF.

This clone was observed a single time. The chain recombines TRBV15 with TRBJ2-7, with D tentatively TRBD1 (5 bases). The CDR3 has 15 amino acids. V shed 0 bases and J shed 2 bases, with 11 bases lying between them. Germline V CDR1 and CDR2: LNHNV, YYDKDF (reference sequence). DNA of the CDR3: TGTGCCACCAGCAGAGAACGGACACCGACCTACGAGCAGTACTTC. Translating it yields CATSRERTPTYEQYF.